This T cell receptor beta chain stems from a study of T cell responses to AZD1222 COVID-19 vaccine. Study conclusions and caveats: White British donors predominated, females outnumbered males, and clonal diversity was possibly underestimated.

Some clones are missing from TCRdb's copy, which holds only in-frame ones; the method was immunoSEQ multiplex PCR. This sample yields approximately 77,000 clones, of which roughly 90% are seen a single time; approximately 4.5% belongs to the top ten. Turning to this clone: The antigen is undetermined.

It was second doses at about 4 or about 12 weeks that were pooled. Germline V gene data show CDR1 as LGHDT and CDR2 as YNNKEL (reference sequence). With 4 bases clipped from V and 0 bases from J, the junction kept 3 bases outside the gene matches. The CDR3 sequence is 15 residues long. The TCR originated in an adult who received the AZD1222 COVID-19 vaccine. Sequencing used peripheral blood, obtained 28 days after the second AZD1222 dose. V usage is TRBV3-1 (or the pseudogene TRBV3-2) and J usage is TRBJ2-3; 8 bases agree with TRBD1. DNA for the CDR3: TGTGCCAGCAGCCCTCGGACAGGGAGCACAGATACGCAGTATTTT. Encoded protein: CASSPRTGSTDTQYF.